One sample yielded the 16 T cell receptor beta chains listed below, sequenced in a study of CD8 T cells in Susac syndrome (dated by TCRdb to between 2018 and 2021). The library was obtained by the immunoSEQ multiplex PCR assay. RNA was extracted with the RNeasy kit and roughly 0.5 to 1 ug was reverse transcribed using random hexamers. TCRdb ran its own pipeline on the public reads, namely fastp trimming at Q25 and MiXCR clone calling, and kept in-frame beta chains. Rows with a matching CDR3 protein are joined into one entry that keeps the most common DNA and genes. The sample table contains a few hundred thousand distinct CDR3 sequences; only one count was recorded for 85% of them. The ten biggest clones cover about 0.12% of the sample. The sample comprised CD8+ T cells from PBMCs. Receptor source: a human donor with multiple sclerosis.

CDR3 in DNA: TGCGCCAGCAGCCAAGAGAGTTCAGATACGCAGTATTTT. This encodes CASSQESSDTQYF. This chain joins TRBV4-1 and TRBJ2-3; D is undetermined. The CDR3 spans 13 residues. The V gene lost 0 bases and the J gene lost 4 bases, with 5 bases spanning the gap. Germline V gene lookup returns CDR1 MGHRA and CDR2 YSYEKL.

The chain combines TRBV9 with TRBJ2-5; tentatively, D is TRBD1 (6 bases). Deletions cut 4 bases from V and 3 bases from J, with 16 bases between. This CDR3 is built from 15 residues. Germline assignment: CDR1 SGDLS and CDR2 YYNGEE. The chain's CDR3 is CASSHPGTSEETQYF. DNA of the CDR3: TGTGCCAGCAGCCACCCTGGGACATCAGAAGAGACCCAGTACTTC.

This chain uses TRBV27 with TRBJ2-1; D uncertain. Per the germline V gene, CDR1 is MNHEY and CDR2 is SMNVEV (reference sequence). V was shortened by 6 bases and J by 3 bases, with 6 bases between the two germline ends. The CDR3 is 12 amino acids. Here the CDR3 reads CASRIGYNEQFF. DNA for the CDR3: TGTGCCAGCAGGATCGGCTACAATGAGCAGTTCTTC.

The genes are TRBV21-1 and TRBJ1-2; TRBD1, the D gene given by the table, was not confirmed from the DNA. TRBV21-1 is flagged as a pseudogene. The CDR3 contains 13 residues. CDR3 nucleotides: TGTGCCAGCAGCAAAGCGGACAGGCTGGGCTACACTTTC. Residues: CASSKADRLGYTF.

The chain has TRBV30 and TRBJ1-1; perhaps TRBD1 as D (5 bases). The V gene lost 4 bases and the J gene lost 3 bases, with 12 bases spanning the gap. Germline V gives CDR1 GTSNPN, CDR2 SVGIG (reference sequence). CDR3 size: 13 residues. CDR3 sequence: CAWTHGTDTEAFF. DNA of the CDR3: TGTGCCTGGACACACGGGACCGACACTGAAGCTTTCTTT.

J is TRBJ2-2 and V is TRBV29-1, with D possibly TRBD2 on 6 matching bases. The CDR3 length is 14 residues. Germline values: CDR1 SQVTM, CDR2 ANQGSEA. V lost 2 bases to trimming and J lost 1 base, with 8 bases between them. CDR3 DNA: TGCAGCGTTGAATGGCGGGGGAACACCGGGGAGCTGTTTTTT. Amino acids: CSVEWRGNTGELFF.

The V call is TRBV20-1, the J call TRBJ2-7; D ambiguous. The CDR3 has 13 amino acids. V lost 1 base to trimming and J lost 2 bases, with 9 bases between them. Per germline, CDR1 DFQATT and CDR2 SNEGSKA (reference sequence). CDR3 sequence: CSARGYSTYEQYF. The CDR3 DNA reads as TGCAGTGCTAGAGGGTACAGCACCTACGAGCAGTACTTC.

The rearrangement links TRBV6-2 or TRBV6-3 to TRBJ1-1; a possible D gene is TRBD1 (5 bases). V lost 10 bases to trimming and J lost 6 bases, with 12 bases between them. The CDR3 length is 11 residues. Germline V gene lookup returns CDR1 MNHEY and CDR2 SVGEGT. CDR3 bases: TGTGCCACCTGGGACTTTCCTGAAGCTTTCTTT. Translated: CATWDFPEAFF.

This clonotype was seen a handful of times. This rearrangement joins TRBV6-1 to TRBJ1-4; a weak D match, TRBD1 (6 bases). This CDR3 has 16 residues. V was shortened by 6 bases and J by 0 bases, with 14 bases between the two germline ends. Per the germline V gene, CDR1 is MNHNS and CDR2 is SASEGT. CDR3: CASSTGTHSTNEKLFF. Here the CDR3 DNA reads TGTGCCAGCAGCACCGGGACACATTCAACTAATGAAAAACTGTTTTTT.

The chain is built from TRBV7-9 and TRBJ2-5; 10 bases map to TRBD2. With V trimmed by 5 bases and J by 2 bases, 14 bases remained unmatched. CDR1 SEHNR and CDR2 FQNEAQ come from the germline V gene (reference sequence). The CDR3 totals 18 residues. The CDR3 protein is CASSPGGAGGSPQETQYF. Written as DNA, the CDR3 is TGTGCCAGCAGCCCAGGGGGAGCGGGGGGGTCCCCTCAAGAGACCCAGTACTTC.

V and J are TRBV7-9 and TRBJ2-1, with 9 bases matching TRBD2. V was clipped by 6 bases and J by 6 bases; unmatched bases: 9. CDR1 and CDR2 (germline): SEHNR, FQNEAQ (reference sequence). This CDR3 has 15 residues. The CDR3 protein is CASRLLPGLANEQFF. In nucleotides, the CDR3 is TGTGCCAGCAGACTTCTTCCGGGACTAGCCAATGAGCAGTTCTTC.

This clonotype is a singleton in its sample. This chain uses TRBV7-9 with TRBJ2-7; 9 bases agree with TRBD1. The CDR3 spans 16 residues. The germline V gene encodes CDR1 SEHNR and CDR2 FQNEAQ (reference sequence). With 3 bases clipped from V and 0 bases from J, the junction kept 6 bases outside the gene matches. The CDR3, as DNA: TGTGCCAGCAGCTTCATTCGGGACAGGGCCTCCTACGAGCAGTACTTC. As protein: CASSFIRDRASYEQYF. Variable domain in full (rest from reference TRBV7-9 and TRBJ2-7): DTGVSQNPRHKITKRGQNVTFRCDPISEHNRLYWYRQTLGQGPEFLTYFQNEAQLEKSRLLSDRFSAERPKGSFSTLEIQRTEQGDSAMYLCASSFIRDRASYEQYFGPGTRLTVT.

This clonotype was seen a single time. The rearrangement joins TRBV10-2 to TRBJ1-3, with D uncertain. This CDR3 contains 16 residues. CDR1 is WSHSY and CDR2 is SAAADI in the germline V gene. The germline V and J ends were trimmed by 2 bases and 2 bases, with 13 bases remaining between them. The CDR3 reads CASSESGKGPGNTIYF. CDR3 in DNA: TGCGCCAGCAGTGAGAGCGGAAAGGGCCCTGGAAACACCATATATTTT.

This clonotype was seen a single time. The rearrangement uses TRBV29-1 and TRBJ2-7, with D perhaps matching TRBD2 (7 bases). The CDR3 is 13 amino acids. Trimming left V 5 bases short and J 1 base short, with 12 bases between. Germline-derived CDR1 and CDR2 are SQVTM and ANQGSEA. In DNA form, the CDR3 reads TGCAGCGTTAAAGGGGGAGGGTCCTACGAGCAGTACTTC. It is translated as CSVKGGGSYEQYF.

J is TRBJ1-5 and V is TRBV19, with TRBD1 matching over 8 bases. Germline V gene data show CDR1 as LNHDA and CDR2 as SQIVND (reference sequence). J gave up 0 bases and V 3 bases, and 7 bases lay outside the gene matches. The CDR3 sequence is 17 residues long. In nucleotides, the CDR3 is TGTGCCAGTAGTATCAAGGGACAGGACCTTAGCAATCAGCCCCAGCATTTT. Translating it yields CASSIKGQDLSNQPQHF.

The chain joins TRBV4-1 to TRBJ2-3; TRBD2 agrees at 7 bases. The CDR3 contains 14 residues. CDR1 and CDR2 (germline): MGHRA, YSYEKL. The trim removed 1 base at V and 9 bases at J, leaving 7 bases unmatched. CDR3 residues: CASSQGAGLMTQYF. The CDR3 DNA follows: TGCGCCAGCAGCCAAGGAGCGGGGCTCATGACGCAGTATTTT.